This T cell receptor (beta chain) was recorded in a study of blood T cell repertoires in COVID-19. For the study at large: Samples of COVID-19 (acute and convalescent) were obtained from the United States, Italy and Spain.

Study processing details: Estimation of nucleated cell counts was performed using reference gene primer amplification. Clones were read by immunoSEQ multiplex PCR, and TCRdb kept only the in-frame ones, dropping some. V and J calls and clone size are given by that table; D and trimming were obtained from the DNA. The sample lists about 250,000 clones, 90% occurring once. In germline, CDR1 is MNHEY, CDR2 SVGAGI. Trimming cost V 2 bases and J 8 bases, with 13 bases left between them. The CDR3 totals 14 residues. The chain carries TRBV6-5 and TRBJ1-3; the D gene is possibly TRBD1 (6 bases). The source is a woman aged 55-75 years with COVID-19, enrolled during active disease. Sequencing used peripheral blood. The CDR3 DNA reads as TGTGCCAGCAGTTACAGAAAACAGGGCCACACCATATATTTT. As protein: CASSYRKQGHTIYF.